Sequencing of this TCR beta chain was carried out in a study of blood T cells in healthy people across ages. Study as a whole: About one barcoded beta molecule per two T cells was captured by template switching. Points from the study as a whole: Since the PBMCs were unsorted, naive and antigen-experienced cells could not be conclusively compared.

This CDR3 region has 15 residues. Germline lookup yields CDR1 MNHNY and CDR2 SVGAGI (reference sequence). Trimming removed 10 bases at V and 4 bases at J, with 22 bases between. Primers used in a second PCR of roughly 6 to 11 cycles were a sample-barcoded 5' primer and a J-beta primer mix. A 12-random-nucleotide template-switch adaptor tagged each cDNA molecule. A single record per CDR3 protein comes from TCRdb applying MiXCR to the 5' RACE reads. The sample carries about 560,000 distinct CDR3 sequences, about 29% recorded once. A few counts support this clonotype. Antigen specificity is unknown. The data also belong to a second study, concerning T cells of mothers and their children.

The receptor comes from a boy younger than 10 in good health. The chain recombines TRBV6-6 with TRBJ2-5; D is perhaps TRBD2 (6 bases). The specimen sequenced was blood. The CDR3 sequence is CATIPGASDGETQYF. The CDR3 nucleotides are TGTGCCACCATCCCGGGAGCTAGCGATGGAGAGACCCAGTACTTC.